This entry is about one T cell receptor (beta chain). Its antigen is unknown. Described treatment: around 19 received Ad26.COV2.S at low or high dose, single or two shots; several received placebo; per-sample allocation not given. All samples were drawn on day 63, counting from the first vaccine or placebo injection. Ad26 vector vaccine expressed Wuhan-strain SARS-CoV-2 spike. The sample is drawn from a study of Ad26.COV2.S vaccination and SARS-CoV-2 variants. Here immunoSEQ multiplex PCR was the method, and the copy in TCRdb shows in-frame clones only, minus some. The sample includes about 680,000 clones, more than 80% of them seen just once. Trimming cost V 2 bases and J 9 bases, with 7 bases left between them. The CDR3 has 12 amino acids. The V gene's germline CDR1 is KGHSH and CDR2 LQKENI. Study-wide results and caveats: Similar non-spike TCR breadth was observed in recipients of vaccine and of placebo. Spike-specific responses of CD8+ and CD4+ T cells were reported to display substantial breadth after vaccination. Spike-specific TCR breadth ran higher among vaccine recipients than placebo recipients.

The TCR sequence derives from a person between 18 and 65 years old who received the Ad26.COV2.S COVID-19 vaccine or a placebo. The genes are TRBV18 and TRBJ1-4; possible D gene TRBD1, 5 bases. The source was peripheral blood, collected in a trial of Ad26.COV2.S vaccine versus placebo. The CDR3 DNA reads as TGTGCCAGCTCACCAGGGGGGAAAAAACTGTTTTTT. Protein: CASSPGGKKLFF.